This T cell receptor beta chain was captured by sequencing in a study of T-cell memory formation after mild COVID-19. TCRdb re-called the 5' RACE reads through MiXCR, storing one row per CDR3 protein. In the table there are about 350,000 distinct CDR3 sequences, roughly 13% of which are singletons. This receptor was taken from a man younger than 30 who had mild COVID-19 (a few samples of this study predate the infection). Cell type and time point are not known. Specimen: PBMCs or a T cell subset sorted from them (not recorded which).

Written as DNA, the CDR3 is TGTGCCATCAGTGATTCCTTAGGGAGGGGGCCGTACACTGAAGCTTTCTTT. This encodes CAISDSLGRGPYTEAFF. This chain uses TRBV10-3 with TRBJ1-1, with 7 bases fitting TRBD1. CDR1 is ENHRY and CDR2 is SYGVKD in the germline V gene. V was clipped by 3 bases and J by 3 bases; unmatched bases: 13. The CDR3 totals 17 residues.